The 14 T cell receptor beta chains listed next were all sequenced from one sample in a study of shared clonotypes between healthy human individuals. Profiled with immunoSEQ multiplex PCR; TCRdb holds only in-frame clones, not every one. The sample lists 2 million to 3 million clones, approximately 94% occurring once. Source material: naive CD4+ T cells from PBMCs. Sample subset: CD45RA+ positively selected. The origin of the receptors is a man younger than 35 in good health. Some clones in this sample may be carry-over from other donors' samples.

The rearrangement uses TRBV6-1 and TRBJ1-2; D ambiguous. Germline assignment: CDR1 MNHNS and CDR2 SASEGT. The germline V and J ends were trimmed by 5 bases and 1 base, with 14 bases remaining between them. This CDR3 has 15 amino acids. The CDR3 DNA reads TGTGCCAGCAGTAATCGGGCCGGGGTTAACTATGGCTACACCTTC. This sequence encodes CASSNRAGVNYGYTF.

The chain recombines TRBV2 with TRBJ1-1, with 8 bases aligning to TRBD1. This CDR3 region has 14 residues. V was pared by 6 bases and J by 5 bases, with 8 bases of the junction left unmatched. Germline V gene lookup returns CDR1 SNHLY and CDR2 FYNNEI. The DNA of the CDR3 is TGTGCCAGCAGCGATTTCCAGGGGGCAACTGAAGCTTTCTTT. It is translated as CASSDFQGATEAFF.

This clone occurred once. V gene TRBV9 combines with J gene TRBJ2-7; TRBD2 agrees at 15 bases. The ends lost 4 bases at V and 3 bases at J; junction bases unmatched: 8. CDR1 and CDR2 from the germline V gene are SGDLS and YYNGEE. The CDR3 spans 17 residues. The CDR3 here is CASSPGTSGRSVYEQYF. DNA for the CDR3: TGTGCCAGCAGCCCGGGGACTAGCGGGAGGTCTGTCTACGAGCAGTACTTC.

Turning to this clone: The same CDR3 also results from other DNA sequences found in this sample. The chain links TRBV5-1 to TRBJ2-3; 10 nucleotides match TRBD2. Germline CDR1 and CDR2: SGHRS and YFSETQ. The CDR3 contains 14 residues. V trimming: 5 bases; J trimming: 4 bases; junction bases outside the gene matches: 4. The CDR3 loop reads CASRASGRADTQYF. The CDR3, as DNA: TGCGCCAGCAGAGCAAGCGGGAGGGCAGATACGCAGTATTTT.

This rearrangement joins TRBV4-1 to TRBJ2-3, with 8 bases fitting TRBD2. After removal of 6 bases from V and 9 bases from J, the junction contained 11 bases not matched to a gene. In germline, CDR1 is MGHRA, CDR2 YSYEKL. The CDR3 extends over 14 amino acids. The CDR3 DNA is TGCGCCAGCAGTGTACCCGGGAGGGAGGGCACGCAGTATTTT. Translating gives CASSVPGREGTQYF.

A single count supports this clone. This chain uses TRBV7-9 with TRBJ2-5, with TRBD2 identical over 13 bases. Trimming cost V 5 bases and J 5 bases; bases outside gene matches: 14. Germline-derived CDR1 and CDR2 are SEHNR and FQNEAQ (reference sequence). The CDR3 contains 18 residues. CDR3 protein: CASSLGTSGAPGWETQYF. CDR3 in DNA: TGTGCCAGCAGCCTCGGGACTAGCGGGGCGCCTGGGTGGGAGACCCAGTACTTC.

The chain has TRBV19 and TRBJ2-1; 7 nucleotides line up with TRBD1. Germline V lookup: CDR1 LNHDA, CDR2 SQIVND (reference sequence). CDR3 length: 14 amino acids. The V gene end was trimmed by 5 bases and the J gene end by 8 bases; junction bases not matched to a gene: 9. The CDR3: CASSEPRGIHEQFF. The CDR3 nucleotides are TGTGCCAGTAGTGAGCCCAGGGGGATCCATGAGCAGTTCTTC.

The V call is TRBV4-1, the J call TRBJ1-2, with TRBD1 matching over 8 bases. The junction had 12 bases not matched to a gene; V was cut back by 2 bases and J by 7 bases. Germline CDR1 reads MGHRA; CDR2 reads YSYEKL. The CDR3 length is 16 residues. The CDR3 DNA reads TGCGCCAGCAGCCAAAACGTAGGACAGGGTGTAGGTGGCTACACCTTC. This gives the protein CASSQNVGQGVGGYTF.

The rearrangement uses TRBV18 and TRBJ1-5; D uncertain. V was cut by 3 bases and J by 5 bases, with 14 bases left in between. The CDR3 sequence is 15 residues long. CDR1 is KGHSH, CDR2 LQKENI, per germline. The CDR3 DNA reads as TGTGCCAGCTCACCTCGGTCCGGGAGGGATCAGCCCCAGCATTTT. Residues: CASSPRSGRDQPQHF. The full variable domain, in which reference TRBV18 and TRBJ1-5 provide the parts outside the CDR3, is NAGVMQNPRHLVRRRGQEARLRCSPMKGHSHVYWYRQLPEEGLKFMVYLQKENIIDESGMPKERFSAEFPKEGPSILRIQQVVRGDSAAYFCASSPRSGRDQPQHFGDGTRLSIL.

The genes are TRBV28 and TRBJ2-5; TRBD1 is a possible D gene (5 bases). Trimming shortened V by 6 bases and J by 2 bases, and 16 bases separated the two germline ends. From germline, CDR1 is MDHEN and CDR2 SYDVKM. The CDR3 runs to 15 residues. CDR3 DNA: TGTGCCAGCAGGGGCCCAGGGTCCCCACAAGAGACCCAGTACTTC. It codes for CASRGPGSPQETQYF. The whole variable domain, remainder taken from reference TRBV28 and TRBJ2-5, is DVKVTQSSRYLVKRTGEKVFLECVQDMDHENMFWYRQDPGLGLRLIYFSYDVKMKEKGDIPEGYSVSREKKERFSLILESASTNQTSMYLCASRGPGSPQETQYFGPGTRLLVL.

The rearrangement links TRBV30 to TRBJ2-2; D is ambiguous. The CDR3 totals 14 residues. V lost 4 bases and J lost 0, with 9 bases in between. Germline CDR1 GTSNPN, CDR2 SVGIG (reference sequence). The CDR3 coding sequence is TGTGCCTGGATTCAAGGGCCGAACACCGGGGAGCTGTTTTTT. Protein product: CAWIQGPNTGELFF.

About this clone: Distinct nucleotide sequences in the sample also encode this CDR3. This chain connects TRBV5-1 to TRBJ2-4; possibly TRBD1 for D (6 bases). The CDR3 is 13 residues long. Germline V lookup: CDR1 SGHRS, CDR2 YFSETQ. Between the trimmed V and J ends, which lost 0 bases and 5 bases, there was a span of 6 bases. The DNA for the CDR3 is TGCGCCAGCAGCTTGGAGGGGGAAAACATTCAGTACTTC. Encoded protein: CASSLEGENIQYF.

This chain links TRBV5-1 with TRBJ2-2; TRBD1 matches 10 bases. J gave up 4 bases and V 0 bases, and 6 bases lay outside the gene matches. The CDR3 loop spans 17 amino acids. The germline CDR1 and CDR2 sequences are SGHRS and YFSETQ. Here the CDR3 DNA reads TGCGCCAGCAGCTTGGCGACAGGGGGCTATCTCACCGGGGAGCTGTTTTTT. As protein: CASSLATGGYLTGELFF.

The rearrangement uses TRBV11-2 and TRBJ1-2; 9 bases align to TRBD1. Per the germline V gene, CDR1 is SGHAT and CDR2 is FQNNGV. J gave up 4 bases and V 1 base, and 7 bases lay outside the gene matches. The CDR3 contains 16 residues. CDR3 nucleotide sequence: TGTGCCAGCAGCTTAGCCGGGACAGGGTCCTTCTATGGCTACACCTTC. Protein product: CASSLAGTGSFYGYTF.